This T cell receptor (beta chain) stems from a study of vaccination effects on CD4 cells after COVID-19. Looking at the study overall: Participants completed two doses of the BNT162b2 or mRNA-1273 vaccine. Study-wide points: Early post-infection timepoints were missing from the study, which also had few convalescent patients.

V lost 7 bases, J lost 2 bases, and 9 bases lay in between. CDR3 length: 13 residues. Per germline, CDR1 LGHNT and CDR2 FRNRAP. ViraFEST assay sequencing came after antigen-specific CD4+ T cells were expanded with viral peptide pools. Scientists isolated CD4+ T cells after a roughly nine-day culture period ended. Testing of the vaccine recipients showed negative nucleocapsid antibodies and no prior SARS-CoV-2 infection. Some clones are missing from TCRdb's copy, which holds only in-frame ones; the method was immunoSEQ multiplex PCR. Here the sample spans around 63,000 clones, roughly 76% being singletons. In this sample, this clone turned up once. Its antigen is still unknown.

This rearrangement joins TRBV12-5 to TRBJ1-5; D remains ambiguous. The sample consisted of CD4+ T cells from PBMCs cultured with HCoV-OC43 spike peptides, taken before COVID-19 vaccination. Subset meaning: HCoV-OC43 spike overlapping peptide pool stimulation. The sequence was collected from a human donor who received a COVID-19 vaccine. CDR3 protein: CASAASGNQPQHF. CDR3 sequence (DNA): TGTGCTAGTGCGGCATCGGGCAATCAGCCCCAGCATTTT.